One sample yielded the 8 T cell receptor beta chains listed below, sequenced in a study of CD8 T cells in Susac syndrome. Roughly 0.45 to 1 ug RNA was reverse transcribed with random hexamers. TCRdb recomputed calls from the immunoSEQ multiplex PCR reads with MiXCR, one row per CDR3 protein. In the table there are some 100,000 distinct CDR3 sequences, 96% of which are singletons. Sample: CD4+ T cells from PBMCs. The source is a human donor in good health.

V is TRBV12-3 or TRBV12-4 and J is TRBJ1-2; D remains ambiguous. This CDR3 spans 13 amino acids. V was shortened by 8 bases and J by 4 bases, with 14 bases between the two germline ends. CDR3 sequence: CASGSSVSYGYTF. The CDR3 DNA follows: TGTGCCAGCGGTTCCTCCGTCAGCTATGGCTACACCTTC.

The CDR3: CAISESTSTETQYF. The CDR3 nucleotides are TGTGCCATCAGTGAGTCAACTAGTACTGAGACCCAGTACTTC. This rearrangement joins TRBV10-3 to TRBJ2-5; D is possibly TRBD2 (5 bases). V lost 0 bases, J lost 5 bases, and 10 bases lay in between. The CDR3 is 14 residues long. The germline V gene has CDR1 ENHRY and CDR2 SYGVKD.

This chain connects TRBV20-1 to TRBJ2-7; weak D call: TRBD1 (6 bases). This CDR3 spans 16 amino acids. V was pared by 3 bases and J by 0 bases, with 18 bases between. CDR1 and CDR2 from the germline V gene are DFQATT and SNEGSKA (reference sequence). The CDR3 loop reads CSARGAGRPRSYEQYF. DNA of the CDR3: TGCAGTGCTAGGGGGGCGGGCAGACCCCGCTCCTACGAGCAGTACTTC.

The chain has TRBV24-1 and TRBJ2-5; TRBD1 matches at 12 bases. V lost 10 bases to trimming and J lost 1 base; unmatched junction nucleotides: 9. In germline, CDR1 is KGHDR, CDR2 SFDVKD. There are 16 residues in the CDR3. CDR3 residues: CATNLGTGGIQETQYF. The DNA for the CDR3 is TGTGCCACTAATCTCGGGACAGGGGGCATCCAAGAGACCCAGTACTTC.

This chain connects TRBV3-1 to TRBJ2-1; D is possibly TRBD1 (6 bases). The CDR3 runs to 13 residues. CDR1 LGHDT and CDR2 YNNKEL come from the germline V gene (reference sequence). The ends were cut back, 4 bases at V and 7 bases at J, with 11 bases in the middle. CDR3 nucleotide sequence: TGTGCCAGCAGCCTGAAGGGGGTAAATGAGCAGTTCTTC. Translating gives CASSLKGVNEQFF.

J is TRBJ1-1 and V is TRBV28; D is unclear. V was trimmed by 0 bases and J by 0 bases, leaving 5 bases between them. The CDR3 runs to 14 residues. Per the germline V gene, CDR1 is MDHEN and CDR2 is SYDVKM. CDR3 bases: TGTGCCAGCAGTTTATGGACCTTGAACACTGAAGCTTTCTTT. Encoded protein: CASSLWTLNTEAFF.

The rearrangement joins TRBV29-1 to TRBJ2-1; possible D gene TRBD2, 5 bases. Germline V gives CDR1 SQVTM, CDR2 ANQGSEA. With 1 base removed from V and 2 bases from J, the gap between germline ends came to 12 bases. This CDR3 is 15 amino acids long. The CDR3 nucleotides are TGCAGCGTTGAAGGTGTCGGAGGCCCCTACAATGAGCAGTTCTTC. Protein product: CSVEGVGGPYNEQFF.

This chain uses TRBV29-1 with TRBJ2-7; D may match TRBD1 or TRBD2 (5 bases each). Germline CDR1 and CDR2: SQVTM and ANQGSEA. V was trimmed by 2 bases and J by 5 bases, leaving 10 bases between them. This CDR3 is 12 amino acids long. The DNA for the CDR3 is TGCAGCGTTGAACGGGACGGCGACGAGCAGTACTTC. It is translated as CSVERDGDEQYF.